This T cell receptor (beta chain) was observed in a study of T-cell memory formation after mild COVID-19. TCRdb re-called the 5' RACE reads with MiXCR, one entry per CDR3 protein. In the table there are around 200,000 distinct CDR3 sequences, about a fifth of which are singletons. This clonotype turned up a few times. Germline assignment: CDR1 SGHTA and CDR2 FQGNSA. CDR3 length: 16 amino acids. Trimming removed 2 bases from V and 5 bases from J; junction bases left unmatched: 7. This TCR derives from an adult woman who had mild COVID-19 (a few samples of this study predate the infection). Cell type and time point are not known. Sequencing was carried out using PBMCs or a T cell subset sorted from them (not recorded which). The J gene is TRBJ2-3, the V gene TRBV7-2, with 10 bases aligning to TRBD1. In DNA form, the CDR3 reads TGTGCCAGCAGCTTATGGGGACAGGGGTTGGGAGATACGCAGTATTTT. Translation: CASSLWGQGLGDTQYF. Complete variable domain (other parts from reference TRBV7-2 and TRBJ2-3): GAGVSQSPSNKVTEKGKDVELRCDPISGHTALYWYRQSLGQGLEFLIYFQGNSAPDKSGLPSDRFSAERTGGSVSTLTIQRTQQEDSAVYLCASSLWGQGLGDTQYFGPGTRLTVL.